Each of the 21 T cell receptor beta chains below was sequenced from the same sample in a study of monozygotic twins with inflammatory bowel disease. TCRdb re-called the 5' RACE reads and catalogs CDR3 proteins one per entry, DNA excluded. Listed are around 200,000 distinct CDR3 sequences; less than 2% falls within the top ten. The material sequenced was blood. The receptors stem from a human donor with ulcerative colitis or Crohn's disease, or a healthy co-twin of an affected twin (not recorded which).

The genes are TRBV4-1 and TRBJ2-1; TCRdb returns TRBD1, unconfirmable since there is no DNA. There are 16 residues in the CDR3. Germline assignment: CDR1 MGHRA and CDR2 YSYEKL. CDR3 residues: CASSQGAGQTLPWQFF.

The rearrangement joins TRBV12-3 or TRBV12-4 to TRBJ1-2. The CDR3 is 15 amino acids. CDR3 region: CASSRVDKANYGYTF.

The rearrangement links TRBV18 to TRBJ1-4; TCRdb reports TRBD1, a call that lacks DNA to check it against. Germline V gives CDR1 KGHSH, CDR2 LQKENI. This CDR3 is built from 14 residues. The CDR3 reads CASSPRYRDEKLFF. The variable domain in full, completed from reference TRBV18 and TRBJ1-4, reads NAGVMQNPRHLVRRRGQEARLRCSPMKGHSHVYWYRQLPEEGLKFMVYLQKENIIDESGMPKERFSAEFPKEGPSILRIQQVVRGDSAAYFCASSPRYRDEKLFFGSGTQLSVL.

The rearrangement joins TRBV5-5 to TRBJ1-1. The CDR3 sequence is 14 residues long. Germline CDR1 reads SGHKS; CDR2 reads YYEKEE (reference sequence). The CDR3 region is CVSSLGSVNTEAFF.

V usage is TRBV7-2 and J usage is TRBJ2-1; TCRdb's D call of TRBD1 is untestable without DNA. The CDR3 is 15 amino acids. Germline lookup yields CDR1 SGHTA and CDR2 FQGNSA. The CDR3 is CASSLSGGANNEQFF.

The chain has TRBV12-3 or TRBV12-4 and TRBJ2-1. This CDR3 has 12 residues. The CDR3 loop reads CASSPELNEQFF.

The chain is built from TRBV4-1 and TRBJ2-7; TCRdb lists TRBD1, though no DNA is available to test this call. This CDR3 contains 13 residues. Germline CDR1 and CDR2: MGHRA and YSYEKL. CDR3 sequence reads: CASSQVGPYEQYF.

The chain combines TRBV29-1 with TRBJ1-2. CDR3 length: 11 residues. Germline V gives CDR1 SQVTM, CDR2 ANQGSEA. This CDR3 reads CSVGDNYGYTF.

The genes are TRBV7-8 and TRBJ1-6; the TCRdb D gene call, TRBD1, has no DNA to confirm it. Per germline, CDR1 SGHVS and CDR2 FQNEAQ. The CDR3 has 16 amino acids. The CDR3 sequence is CASSPGMGARNSPLHF.

The rearrangement joins TRBV20-1 to TRBJ2-7. The CDR3 length is 13 residues. Germline assignment: CDR1 DFQATT and CDR2 SNEGSKA (reference sequence). The CDR3 sequence is CSASGLDPTEQYF.

The V call is TRBV5-1, the J call TRBJ2-7; lacking DNA, the TRBD1 call made by TCRdb goes unchecked. Germline lookup yields CDR1 SGHRS and CDR2 YFSETQ. The CDR3 length is 14 residues. The CDR3 loop reads CASSRPDTTYEQYF. The full variable domain, its missing parts supplied by reference TRBV5-1 and TRBJ2-7, is KAGVTQTPRYLIKTRGQQVTLSCSPISGHRSVSWYQQTPGQGLQFLFEYFSETQRNKGNFPGRFSGRQFSNSRSEMNVSTLELGDSALYLCASSRPDTTYEQYFGPGTRLTVT.

The rearrangement joins TRBV3-1 to TRBJ2-1; the TRBD2 assignment by TCRdb is unverifiable without DNA. In germline, CDR1 is LGHDT, CDR2 YNNKEL (reference sequence). This CDR3 contains 15 residues. This chain's CDR3 is CASSQAGTSHNEQFF.

The V call is TRBV4-1, the J call TRBJ2-3; TCRdb's assignment of TRBD1 cannot be checked, as there is no DNA. This CDR3 has 17 residues. CDR1 MGHRA and CDR2 YSYEKL come from the germline V gene. CDR3 protein: CASSSTRDRVGTDTQYF.

The chain couples TRBV12-3 or TRBV12-4 to TRBJ2-5; TCRdb indicates TRBD2, and absent DNA this call remains unverified. The CDR3 runs 14 residues. The CDR3 spells CASSRLAGGETQYF.

This rearrangement joins TRBV5-1 to TRBJ2-7; TCRdb selects TRBD1, and the lack of DNA leaves this call unchecked. The CDR3 contains 15 residues. Germline CDR1 and CDR2: SGHRS and YFSETQ. CDR3 protein: CASSFSGTGRYEQYF.

V usage is TRBV6-5 and J usage is TRBJ1-1. CDR3 size: 15 residues. Germline V lookup: CDR1 MNHEY, CDR2 SVGAGI. The CDR3 sequence is CASSYSRTLNTEAFF.

This chain joins TRBV11-2 and TRBJ1-2; TCRdb returns TRBD1, unconfirmable since there is no DNA. From germline, CDR1 is SGHAT and CDR2 FQNNGV. The CDR3 is 17 residues long. This CDR3 reads CASSPSTGKAPLYGYTF.

The genes are TRBV12-3 or TRBV12-4 and TRBJ1-3; TCRdb lists TRBD1, though no DNA is available to test this call. This CDR3 spans 15 amino acids. This CDR3 is CASSRVSGAGNTIYF.

V and J are TRBV7-9 and TRBJ1-2; TCRdb gives TRBD1 as the D gene, but with no DNA this cannot be confirmed. This CDR3 comprises 14 residues. Per germline, CDR1 SEHNR and CDR2 FQNEAQ (reference sequence). This CDR3 reads CAISRDTSNYGYTF.

The V gene is TRBV11-2, the J gene TRBJ2-7; TCRdb's D gene call, TRBD1, goes unchecked for lack of DNA. This CDR3 has 14 residues. The V gene's germline CDR1 is SGHAT and CDR2 FQNNGV. The CDR3 here is CASSWDRNGGEQYF.

The rearrangement links TRBV5-1 to TRBJ2-1; the TCRdb D gene call, TRBD1, has no DNA to confirm it. Germline V gene lookup returns CDR1 SGHRS and CDR2 YFSETQ. This CDR3 has 14 amino acids. This CDR3 is CASSQGTQGDEQFF.